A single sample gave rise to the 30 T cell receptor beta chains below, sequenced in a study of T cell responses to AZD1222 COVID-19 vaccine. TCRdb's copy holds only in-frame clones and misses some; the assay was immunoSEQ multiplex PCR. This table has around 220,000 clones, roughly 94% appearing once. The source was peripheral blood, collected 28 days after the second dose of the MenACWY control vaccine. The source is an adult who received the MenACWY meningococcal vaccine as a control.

CDR3 in amino acids: CASSQVKRGGRDTQYF. CDR3 DNA: TGCGCCAGCAGCCAAGTAAAGCGGGGGGGCCGAGATACGCAGTATTTT. The chain is built from TRBV4-3 and TRBJ2-3, with 10 bases fitting TRBD2. Germline V CDR1 and CDR2: LGHNA, YSLEER. CDR3 size: 16 residues. The trim removed 1 base at V and 5 bases at J, leaving 6 bases unmatched.

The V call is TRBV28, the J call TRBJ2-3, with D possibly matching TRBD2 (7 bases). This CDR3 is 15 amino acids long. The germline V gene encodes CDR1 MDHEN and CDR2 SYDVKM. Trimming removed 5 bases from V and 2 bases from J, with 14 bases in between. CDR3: CASSPRGRDTDTQYF. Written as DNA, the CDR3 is TGTGCCAGCAGTCCAAGGGGGAGGGACACAGATACGCAGTATTTT.

The CDR3 sequence: CASSEIGGELFF. As DNA, the CDR3 is TGTGCCAGCAGTGAAATCGGCGGGGAGCTGTTTTTT. The chain joins TRBV6-1 to TRBJ2-2, with D hard to call. The CDR3 loop spans 12 amino acids. V lost 2 bases and J lost 7, with 5 bases in between. CDR1 and CDR2 (germline): MNHNS, SASEGT.

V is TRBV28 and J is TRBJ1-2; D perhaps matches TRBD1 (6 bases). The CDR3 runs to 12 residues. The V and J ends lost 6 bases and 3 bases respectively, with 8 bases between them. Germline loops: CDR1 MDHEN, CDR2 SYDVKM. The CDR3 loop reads CASSGQHYGYTF. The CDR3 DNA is TGTGCCAGCAGCGGACAGCACTATGGCTACACCTTC.

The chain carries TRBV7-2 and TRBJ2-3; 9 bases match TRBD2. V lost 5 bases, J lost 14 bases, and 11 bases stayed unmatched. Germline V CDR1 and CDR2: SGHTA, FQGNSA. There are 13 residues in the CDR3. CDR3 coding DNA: TGTGCCAGCAGCCCACAAAGCGGGGGGCAGGCGTATTTT. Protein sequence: CASSPQSGGQAYF.

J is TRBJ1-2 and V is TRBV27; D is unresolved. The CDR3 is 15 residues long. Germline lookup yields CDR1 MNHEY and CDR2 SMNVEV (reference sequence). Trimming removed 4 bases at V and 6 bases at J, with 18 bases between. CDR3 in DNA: TGTGCCAGCAGTTCACACCTGAGAGGGTCGGATGGCTACACCTTC. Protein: CASSSHLRGSDGYTF.

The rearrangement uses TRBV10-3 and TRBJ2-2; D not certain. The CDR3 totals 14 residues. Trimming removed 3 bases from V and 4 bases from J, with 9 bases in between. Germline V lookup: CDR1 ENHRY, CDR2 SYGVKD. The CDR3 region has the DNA TGTGCCATCAGTGAAGTAGAGACCACCGGGGAGCTGTTTTTT. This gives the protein CAISEVETTGELFF.

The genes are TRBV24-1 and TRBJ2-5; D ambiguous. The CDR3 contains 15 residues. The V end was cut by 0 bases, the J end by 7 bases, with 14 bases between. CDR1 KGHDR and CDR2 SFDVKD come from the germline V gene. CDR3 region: CATSDLATPSGTQYF. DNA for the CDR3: TGTGCCACCAGTGATTTGGCGACCCCGTCGGGGACCCAGTACTTC.

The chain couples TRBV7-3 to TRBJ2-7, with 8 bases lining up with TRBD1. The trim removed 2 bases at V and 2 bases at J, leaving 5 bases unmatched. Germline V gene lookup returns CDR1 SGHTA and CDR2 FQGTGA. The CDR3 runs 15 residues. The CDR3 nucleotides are TGTGCCAGCAGCTTATCAGGGGGCCAGGCCTACGAGCAGTACTTC. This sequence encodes CASSLSGGQAYEQYF.

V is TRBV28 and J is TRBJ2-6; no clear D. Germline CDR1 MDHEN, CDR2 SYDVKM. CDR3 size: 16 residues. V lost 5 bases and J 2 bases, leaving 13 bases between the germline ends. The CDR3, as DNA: TGTGCCAGCAGTCCCGATCGTGGGCCTGGGGCCAACGTCCTGACTTTC. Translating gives CASSPDRGPGANVLTF.

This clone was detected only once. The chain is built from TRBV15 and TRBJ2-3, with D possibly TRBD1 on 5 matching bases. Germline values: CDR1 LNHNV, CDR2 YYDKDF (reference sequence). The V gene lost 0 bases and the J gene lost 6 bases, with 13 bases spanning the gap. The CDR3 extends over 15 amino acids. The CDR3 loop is CATSREGTAGDTQYF. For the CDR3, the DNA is TGTGCCACCAGCAGAGAAGGAACAGCAGGGGATACGCAGTATTTT.

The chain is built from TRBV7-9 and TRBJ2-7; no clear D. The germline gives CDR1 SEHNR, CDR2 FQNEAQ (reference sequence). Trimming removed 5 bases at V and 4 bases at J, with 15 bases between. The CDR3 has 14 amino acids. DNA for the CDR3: TGTGCCAGCAGCGATACCACGACGGAATACGAGCAGTACTTC. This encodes CASSDTTTEYEQYF.

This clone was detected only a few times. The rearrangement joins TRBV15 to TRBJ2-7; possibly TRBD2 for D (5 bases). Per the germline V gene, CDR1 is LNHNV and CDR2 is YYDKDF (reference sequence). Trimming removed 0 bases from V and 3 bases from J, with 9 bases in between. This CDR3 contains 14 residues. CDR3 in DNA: TGTGCCACCAGCAGAGATCTCGAGGGCTACGAGCAGTACTTC. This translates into CATSRDLEGYEQYF. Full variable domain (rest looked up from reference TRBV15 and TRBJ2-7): DAMVIQNPRYQVTQFGKPVTLSCSQTLNHNVMYWYQQKSSQAPKLLFHYYDKDFNNEADTPDNFQSRRPNTSFCFLDIRSPGLGDTAMYLCATSRDLEGYEQYFGPGTRLTVT.

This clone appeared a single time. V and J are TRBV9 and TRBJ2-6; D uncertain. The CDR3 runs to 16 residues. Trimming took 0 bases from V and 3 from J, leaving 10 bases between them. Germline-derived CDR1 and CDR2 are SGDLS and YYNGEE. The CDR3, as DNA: TGTGCCAGCAGCGTAGTTGGCGGTGTTGGGGCCAACGTCCTGACTTTC. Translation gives CASSVVGGVGANVLTF.

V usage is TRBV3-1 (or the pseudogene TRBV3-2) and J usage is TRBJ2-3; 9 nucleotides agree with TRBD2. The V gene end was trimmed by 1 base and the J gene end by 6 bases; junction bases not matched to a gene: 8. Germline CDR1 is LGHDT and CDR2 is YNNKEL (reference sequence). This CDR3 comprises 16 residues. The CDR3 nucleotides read TGTGCCAGCAGCCAAGGGAAAGCGGGGGGCTGGGATACGCAGTATTTT. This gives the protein CASSQGKAGGWDTQYF.

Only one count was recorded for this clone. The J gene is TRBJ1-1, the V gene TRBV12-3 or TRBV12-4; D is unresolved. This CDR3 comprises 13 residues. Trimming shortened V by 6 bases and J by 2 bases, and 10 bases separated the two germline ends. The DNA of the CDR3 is TGTGCCAGCAGGCTGGATTATAACACTGAAGCTTTCTTT. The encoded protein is CASRLDYNTEAFF.

CDR3 amino acids: CASSGGIDQPQHF. In nucleotides, the CDR3 is TGTGCCAGCAGTGGAGGTATTGATCAGCCCCAGCATTTT. The chain employs TRBV7-9 and TRBJ1-5; no firm D call. Trimming stripped 6 bases from V and 5 bases from J, with 11 bases between. Germline CDR1 is SEHNR and CDR2 is FQNEAQ (reference sequence). This CDR3 spans 13 amino acids.

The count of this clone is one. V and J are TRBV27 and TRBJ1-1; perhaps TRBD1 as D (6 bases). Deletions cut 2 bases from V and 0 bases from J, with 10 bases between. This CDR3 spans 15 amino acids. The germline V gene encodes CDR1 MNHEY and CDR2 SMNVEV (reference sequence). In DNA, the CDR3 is TGTGCCAGCAGTTTACCAGGGGCTTTGAACACTGAAGCTTTCTTT. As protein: CASSLPGALNTEAFF.

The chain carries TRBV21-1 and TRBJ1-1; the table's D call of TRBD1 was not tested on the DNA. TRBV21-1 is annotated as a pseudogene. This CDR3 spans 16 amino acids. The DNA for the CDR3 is TGTGCCAGCAGCATGGAGGGGGCGCCATCGAACACTGAAGCTTTCTTT. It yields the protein CASSMEGAPSNTEAFF.

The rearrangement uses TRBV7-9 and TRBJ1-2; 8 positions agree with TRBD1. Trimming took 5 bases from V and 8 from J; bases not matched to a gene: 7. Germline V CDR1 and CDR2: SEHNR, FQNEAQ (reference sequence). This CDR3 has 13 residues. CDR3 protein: CASSPPGGRGYTF. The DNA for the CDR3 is TGTGCCAGCAGCCCCCCAGGGGGCAGGGGCTACACCTTC.

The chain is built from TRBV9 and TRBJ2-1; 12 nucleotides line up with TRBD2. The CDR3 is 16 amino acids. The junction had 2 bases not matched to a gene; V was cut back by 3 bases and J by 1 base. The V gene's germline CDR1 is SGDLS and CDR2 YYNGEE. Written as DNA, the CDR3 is TGTGCCAGCAGCGGGACTAGCGGGATTTCCTACAATGAGCAGTTCTTC. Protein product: CASSGTSGISYNEQFF.

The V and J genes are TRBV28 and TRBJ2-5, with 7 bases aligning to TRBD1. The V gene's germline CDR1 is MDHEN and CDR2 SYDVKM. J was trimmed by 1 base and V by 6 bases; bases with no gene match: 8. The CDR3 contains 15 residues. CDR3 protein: CASSGAGGSQETQYF. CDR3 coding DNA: TGTGCCAGCAGCGGTGCAGGGGGATCCCAAGAGACCCAGTACTTC. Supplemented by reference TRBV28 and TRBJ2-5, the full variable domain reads DVKVTQSSRYLVKRTGEKVFLECVQDMDHENMFWYRQDPGLGLRLIYFSYDVKMKEKGDIPEGYSVSREKKERFSLILESASTNQTSMYLCASSGAGGSQETQYFGPGTRLLVL.

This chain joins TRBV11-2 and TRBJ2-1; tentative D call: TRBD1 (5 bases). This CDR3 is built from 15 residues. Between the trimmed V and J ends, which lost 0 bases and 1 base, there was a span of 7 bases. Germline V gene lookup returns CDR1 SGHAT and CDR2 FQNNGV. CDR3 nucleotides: TGTGCCAGCAGCTTAGACAGGGCTTCCTACAATGAGCAGTTCTTC. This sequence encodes CASSLDRASYNEQFF.

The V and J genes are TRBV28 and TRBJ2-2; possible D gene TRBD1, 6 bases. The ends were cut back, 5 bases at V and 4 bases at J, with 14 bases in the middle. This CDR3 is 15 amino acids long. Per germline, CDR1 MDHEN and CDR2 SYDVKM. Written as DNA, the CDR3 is TGTGCCAGCAGTGCCCGCAGGGGCACCACCGGGGAGCTGTTTTTT. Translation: CASSARRGTTGELFF.

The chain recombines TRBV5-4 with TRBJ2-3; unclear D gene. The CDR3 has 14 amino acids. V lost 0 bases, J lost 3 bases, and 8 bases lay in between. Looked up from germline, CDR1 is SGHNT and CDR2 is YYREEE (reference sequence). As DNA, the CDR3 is TGTGCCAGCAGCTTGGTTATGGGAACAGATACGCAGTATTTT. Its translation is CASSLVMGTDTQYF.

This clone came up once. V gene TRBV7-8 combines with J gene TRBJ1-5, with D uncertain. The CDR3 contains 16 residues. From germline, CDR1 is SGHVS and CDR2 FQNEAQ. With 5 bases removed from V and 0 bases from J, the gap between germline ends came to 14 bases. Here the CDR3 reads CASSLGRWGSNQPQHF. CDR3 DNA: TGTGCCAGCAGCCTCGGGAGGTGGGGTAGCAATCAGCCCCAGCATTTT.

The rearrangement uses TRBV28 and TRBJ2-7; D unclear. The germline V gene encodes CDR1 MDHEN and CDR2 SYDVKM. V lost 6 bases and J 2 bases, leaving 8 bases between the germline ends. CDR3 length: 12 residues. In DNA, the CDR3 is TGTGCCAGCAGGCAGGCTACCTACGAGCAGTACTTC. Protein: CASRQATYEQYF.

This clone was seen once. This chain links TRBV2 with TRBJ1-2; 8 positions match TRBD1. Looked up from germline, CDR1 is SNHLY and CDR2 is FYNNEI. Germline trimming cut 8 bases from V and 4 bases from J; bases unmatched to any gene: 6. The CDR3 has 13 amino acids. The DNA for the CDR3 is TGTGCCAGCGCCACAGGGGGAGTCTATGGCTACACCTTC. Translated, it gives CASATGGVYGYTF.

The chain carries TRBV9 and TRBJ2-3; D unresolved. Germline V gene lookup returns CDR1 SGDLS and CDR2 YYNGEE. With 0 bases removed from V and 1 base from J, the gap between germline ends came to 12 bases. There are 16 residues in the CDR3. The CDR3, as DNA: TGTGCCAGCAGCGTAGGTCCCACGTGGGGCACAGATACGCAGTATTTT. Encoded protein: CASSVGPTWGTDTQYF.

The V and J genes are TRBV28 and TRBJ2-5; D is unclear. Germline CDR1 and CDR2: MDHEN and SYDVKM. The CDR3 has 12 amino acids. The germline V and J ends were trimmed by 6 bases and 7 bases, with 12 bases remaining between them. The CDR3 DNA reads TGTGCCAGCAGGAACATATTTGGGACCCAGTACTTC. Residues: CASRNIFGTQYF.